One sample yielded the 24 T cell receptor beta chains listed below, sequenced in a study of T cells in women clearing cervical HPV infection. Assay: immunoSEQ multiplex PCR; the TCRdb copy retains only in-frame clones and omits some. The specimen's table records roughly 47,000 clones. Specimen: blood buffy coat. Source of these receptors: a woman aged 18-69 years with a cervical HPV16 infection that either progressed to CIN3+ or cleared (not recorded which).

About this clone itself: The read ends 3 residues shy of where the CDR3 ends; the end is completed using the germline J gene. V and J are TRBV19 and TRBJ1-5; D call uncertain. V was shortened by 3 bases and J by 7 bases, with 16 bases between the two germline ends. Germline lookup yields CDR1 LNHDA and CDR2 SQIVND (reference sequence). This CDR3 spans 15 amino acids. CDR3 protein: CASSMVQLLGQPQHF. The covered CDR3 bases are TGTGCCAGTAGTATGGTTCAGCTTTTAGGGCAGCCC.

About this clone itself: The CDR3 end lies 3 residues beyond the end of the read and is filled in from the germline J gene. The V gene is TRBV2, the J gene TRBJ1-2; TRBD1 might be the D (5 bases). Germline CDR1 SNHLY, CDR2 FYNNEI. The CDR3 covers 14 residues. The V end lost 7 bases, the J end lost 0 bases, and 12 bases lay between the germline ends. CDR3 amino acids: CASKPFRANYGYTF. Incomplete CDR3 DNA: TGTGCCAGCAAGCCCTTCAGGGCTAACTATGGC.

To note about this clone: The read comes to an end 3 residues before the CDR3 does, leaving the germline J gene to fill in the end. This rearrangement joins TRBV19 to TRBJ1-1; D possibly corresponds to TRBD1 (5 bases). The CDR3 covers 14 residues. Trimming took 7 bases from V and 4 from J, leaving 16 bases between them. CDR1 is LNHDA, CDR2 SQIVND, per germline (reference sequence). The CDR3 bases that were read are TGTGCCAGTATCCCGGGGGAGCGTCGCACTGAA. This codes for CASIPGERRTE. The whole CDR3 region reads CASIPGERRTEAFF.

CDR3 region: CAISESGQGVNQPQHF. The CDR3 DNA, read in part, is TGTGCCATCAGTGAGTCAGGGCAGGGGGTCAATCAGCCC. The genes are TRBV10-3 and TRBJ1-5; 7 positions agree with TRBD1. From the germline J gene comes the end of the CDR3, since the read stops 3 residues before it. After removal of 0 bases from V and 3 bases from J, the junction contained 5 bases not matched to a gene. The CDR3 totals 16 residues. CDR1 and CDR2 (germline): ENHRY, SYGVKD.

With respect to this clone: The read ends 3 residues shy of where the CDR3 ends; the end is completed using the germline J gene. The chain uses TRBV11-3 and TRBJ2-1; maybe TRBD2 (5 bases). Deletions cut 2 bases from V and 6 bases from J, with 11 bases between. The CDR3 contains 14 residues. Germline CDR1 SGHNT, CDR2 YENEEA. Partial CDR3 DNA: TGTGCCAGCAGCTTACCCGAGACTATCAATGAG. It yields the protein CASSLPETINE. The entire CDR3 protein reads CASSLPETINEQFF.

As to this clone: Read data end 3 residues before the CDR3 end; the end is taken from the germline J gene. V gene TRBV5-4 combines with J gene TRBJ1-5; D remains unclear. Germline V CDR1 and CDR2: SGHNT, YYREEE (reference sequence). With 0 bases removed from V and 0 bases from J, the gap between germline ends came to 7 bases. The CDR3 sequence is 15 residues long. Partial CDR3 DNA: TGTGCCAGCAGCTTGGATGGCGGTAGCAATCAGCCC. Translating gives CASSLDGGSNQP. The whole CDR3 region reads CASSLDGGSNQPQHF.

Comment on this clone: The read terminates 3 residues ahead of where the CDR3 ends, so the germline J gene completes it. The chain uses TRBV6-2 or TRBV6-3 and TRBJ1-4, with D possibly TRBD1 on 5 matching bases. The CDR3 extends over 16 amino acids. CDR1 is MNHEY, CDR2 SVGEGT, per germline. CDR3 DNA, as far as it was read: TGTGCCAGCAGCCAACAGGCGAGCTCCTATAATTCACCA. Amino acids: CASSQQASSYNSP. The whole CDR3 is CASSQQASSYNSPLFF.

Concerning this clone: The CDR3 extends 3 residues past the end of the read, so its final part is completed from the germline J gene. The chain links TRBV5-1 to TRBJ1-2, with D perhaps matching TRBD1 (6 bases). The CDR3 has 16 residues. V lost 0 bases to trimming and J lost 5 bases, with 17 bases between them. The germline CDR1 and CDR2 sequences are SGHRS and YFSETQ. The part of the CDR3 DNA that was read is TGCGCCAGCAGCTTGGAACGGGACAAGGGTTTATATGGC. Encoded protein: CASSLERDKGLYG. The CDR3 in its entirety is CASSLERDKGLYGYTF.

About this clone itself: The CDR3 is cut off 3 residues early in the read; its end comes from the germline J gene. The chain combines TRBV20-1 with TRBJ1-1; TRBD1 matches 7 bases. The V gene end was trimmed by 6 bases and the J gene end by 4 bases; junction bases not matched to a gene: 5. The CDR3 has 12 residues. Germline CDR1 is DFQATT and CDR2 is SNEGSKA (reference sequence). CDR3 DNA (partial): TGCAGTGCGGAATCAGGGGGCACTGAA. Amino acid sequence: CSAESGGTE. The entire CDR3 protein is CSAESGGTEAFF.

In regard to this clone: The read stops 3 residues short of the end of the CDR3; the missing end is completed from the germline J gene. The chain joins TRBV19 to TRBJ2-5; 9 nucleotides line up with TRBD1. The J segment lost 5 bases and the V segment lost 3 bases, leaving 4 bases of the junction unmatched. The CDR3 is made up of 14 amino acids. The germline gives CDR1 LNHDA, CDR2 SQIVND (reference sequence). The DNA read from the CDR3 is TGTGCCAGTAGTATGATAGGACAGGGGGAGACC. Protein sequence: CASSMIGQGET. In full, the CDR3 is CASSMIGQGETQYF. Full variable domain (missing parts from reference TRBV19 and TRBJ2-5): DGGITQSPKYLFRKEGQNVTLSCEQNLNHDAMYWYRQDPGQGLRLIYYSQIVNDFQKGDIAEGYSVSREKKESFPLTVTSAQKNPTAFYLCASSMIGQGETQYFGPGTRLLVL.

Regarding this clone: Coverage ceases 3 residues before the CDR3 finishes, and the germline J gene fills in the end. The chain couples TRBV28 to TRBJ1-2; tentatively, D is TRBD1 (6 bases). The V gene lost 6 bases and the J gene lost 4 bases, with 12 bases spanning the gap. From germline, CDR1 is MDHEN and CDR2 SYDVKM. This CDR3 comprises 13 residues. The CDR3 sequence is CASSLGTFYGYTF. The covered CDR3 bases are TGTGCCAGCAGCCTCGGGACATTCTATGGC.

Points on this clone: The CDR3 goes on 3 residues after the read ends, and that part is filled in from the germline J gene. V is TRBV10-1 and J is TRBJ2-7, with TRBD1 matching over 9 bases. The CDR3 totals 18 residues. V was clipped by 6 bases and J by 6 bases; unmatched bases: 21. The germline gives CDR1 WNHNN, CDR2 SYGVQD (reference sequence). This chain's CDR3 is CASRIYLDRGGGWSEQYF. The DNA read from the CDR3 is TGCGCCAGCAGGATTTACTTGGACAGGGGTGGGGGTTGGAGCGAG.

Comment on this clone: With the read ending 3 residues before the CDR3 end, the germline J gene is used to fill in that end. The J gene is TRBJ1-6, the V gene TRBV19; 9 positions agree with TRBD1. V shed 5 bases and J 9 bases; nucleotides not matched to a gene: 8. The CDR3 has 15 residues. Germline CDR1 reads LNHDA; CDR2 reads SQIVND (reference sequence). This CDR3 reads CASSAPGTGLSPLHF. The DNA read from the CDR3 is TGTGCCAGTAGTGCCCCCGGGACAGGGCTTTCACCC.

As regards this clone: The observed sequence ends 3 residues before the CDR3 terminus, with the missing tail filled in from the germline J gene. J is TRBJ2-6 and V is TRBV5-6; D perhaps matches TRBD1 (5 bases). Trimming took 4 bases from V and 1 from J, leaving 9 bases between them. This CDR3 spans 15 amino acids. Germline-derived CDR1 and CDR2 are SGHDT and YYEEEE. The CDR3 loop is CASSPSGSGANVLTF. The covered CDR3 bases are TGTGCCAGCAGCCCATCAGGGTCTGGGGCCAACGTC. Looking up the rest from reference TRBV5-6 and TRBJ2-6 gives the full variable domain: DAGVTQSPTHLIKTRGQQVTLRCSPKSGHDTVSWYQQALGQGPQFIFQYYEEEERQRGNFPDRFSGHQFPNYSSELNVNALLLGDSALYLCASSPSGSGANVLTFGAGSRLTVL.

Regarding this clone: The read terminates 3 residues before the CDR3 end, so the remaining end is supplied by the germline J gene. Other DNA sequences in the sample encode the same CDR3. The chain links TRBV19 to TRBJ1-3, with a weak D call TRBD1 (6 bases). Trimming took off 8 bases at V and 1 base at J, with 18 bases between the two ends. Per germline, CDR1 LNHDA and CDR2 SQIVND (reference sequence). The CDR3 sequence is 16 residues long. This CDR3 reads CASGPGTLLSGNTIYF. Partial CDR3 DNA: TGTGCCAGTGGCCCCGGGACATTGCTATCTGGAAACACC. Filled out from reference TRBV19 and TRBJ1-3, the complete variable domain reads DGGITQSPKYLFRKEGQNVTLSCEQNLNHDAMYWYRQDPGQGLRLIYYSQIVNDFQKGDIAEGYSVSREKKESFPLTVTSAQKNPTAFYLCASGPGTLLSGNTIYFGEGSWLTVV.

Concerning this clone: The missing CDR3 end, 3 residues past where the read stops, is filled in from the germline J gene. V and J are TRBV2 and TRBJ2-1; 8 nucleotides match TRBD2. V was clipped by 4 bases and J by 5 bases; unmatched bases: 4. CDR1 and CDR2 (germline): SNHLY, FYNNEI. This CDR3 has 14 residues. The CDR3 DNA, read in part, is TGTGCCAGCAGTGTACTAGCGGACAACAATGAG. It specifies CASSVLADNNE. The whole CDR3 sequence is CASSVLADNNEQFF.

CDR3 region: CASSSVKGIGELFF. The CDR3 bases that were read are TGCGCCAGCAGCTCCGTTAAGGGGATCGGGGAG. The chain has TRBV5-1 and TRBJ2-2; a weak D match, TRBD1 (5 bases). Sequencing ends 3 residues short of the CDR3 end; the germline J gene provides the rest. V dropped 3 bases and J dropped 7 bases, with 13 bases sitting between them. There are 14 residues in the CDR3. Germline loops: CDR1 SGHRS, CDR2 YFSETQ.

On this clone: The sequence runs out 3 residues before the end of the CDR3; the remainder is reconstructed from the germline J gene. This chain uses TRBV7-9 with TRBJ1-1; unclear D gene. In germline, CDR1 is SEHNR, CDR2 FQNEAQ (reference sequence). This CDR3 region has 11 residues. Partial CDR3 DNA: TGTGCCAGCAGCCAAGACATAAAA. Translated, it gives CASSQDIK. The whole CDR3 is CASSQDIKAFF.

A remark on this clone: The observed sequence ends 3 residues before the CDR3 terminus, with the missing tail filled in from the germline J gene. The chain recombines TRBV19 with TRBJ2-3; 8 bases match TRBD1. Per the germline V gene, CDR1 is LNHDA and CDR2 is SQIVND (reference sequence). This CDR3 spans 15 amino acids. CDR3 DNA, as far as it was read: TGTGCCAGTAGTGCCGACAGGGGAGTCGGCCAGCCG. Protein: CASSADRGVGQP. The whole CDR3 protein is CASSADRGVGQPQYF.

CDR3 loop: CASSPGGLSSYEQYF. CDR3 bases read: TGTGCCAGCAGCCCAGGGGGCCTCAGCTCCTACGAG. This chain connects TRBV11-3 to TRBJ2-7; the match to TRBD1 covers 8 bases. The read comes to an end 3 residues before the CDR3 does, leaving the germline J gene to fill in the end. Trimming cost V 5 bases and J 0 bases; bases outside gene matches: 6. Germline loops: CDR1 SGHNT, CDR2 YENEEA. This CDR3 is 15 amino acids long.

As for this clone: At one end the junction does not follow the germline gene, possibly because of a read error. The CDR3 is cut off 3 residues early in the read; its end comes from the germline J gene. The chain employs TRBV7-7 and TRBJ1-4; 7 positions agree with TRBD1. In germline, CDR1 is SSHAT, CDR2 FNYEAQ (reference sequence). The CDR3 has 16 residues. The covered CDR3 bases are TGTGCTAGCAGCTTCCAGAGGGGAGACAGGGAAGAAAAA. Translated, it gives CASSFQRGDREEK. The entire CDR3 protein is CASSFQRGDREEKLFF.

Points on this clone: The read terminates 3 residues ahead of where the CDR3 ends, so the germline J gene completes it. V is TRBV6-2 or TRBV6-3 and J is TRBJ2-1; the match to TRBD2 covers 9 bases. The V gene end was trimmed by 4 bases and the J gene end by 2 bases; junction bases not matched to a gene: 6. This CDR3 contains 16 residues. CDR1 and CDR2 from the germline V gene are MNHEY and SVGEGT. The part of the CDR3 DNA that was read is TGTGCCAGCAGTTGGGCGGGAGGGCCGACCTACAATGAG. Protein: CASSWAGGPTYNE. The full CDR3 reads CASSWAGGPTYNEQFF.

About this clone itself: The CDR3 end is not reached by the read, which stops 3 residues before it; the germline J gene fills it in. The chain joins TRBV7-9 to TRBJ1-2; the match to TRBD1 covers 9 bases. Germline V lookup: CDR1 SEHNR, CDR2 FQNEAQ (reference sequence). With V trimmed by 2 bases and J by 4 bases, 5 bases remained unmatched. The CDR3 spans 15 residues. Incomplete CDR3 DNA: TGTGCCAGCAGCTTAAATACAGGGGGCGGCTATGGC. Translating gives CASSLNTGGGYG. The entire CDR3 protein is CASSLNTGGGYGYTF. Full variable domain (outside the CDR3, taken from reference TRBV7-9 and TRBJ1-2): DTGVSQNPRHKITKRGQNVTFRCDPISEHNRLYWYRQTLGQGPEFLTYFQNEAQLEKSRLLSDRFSAERPKGSFSTLEIQRTEQGDSAMYLCASSLNTGGGYGYTFGSGTRLTVV.

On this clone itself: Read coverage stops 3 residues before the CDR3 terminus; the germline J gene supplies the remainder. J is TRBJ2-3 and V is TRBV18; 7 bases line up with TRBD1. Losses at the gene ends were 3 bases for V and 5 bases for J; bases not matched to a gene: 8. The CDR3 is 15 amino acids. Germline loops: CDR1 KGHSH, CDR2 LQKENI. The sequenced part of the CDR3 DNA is TGTGCCAGCTCACCCCAGGGACAGTGGGGAGATACG. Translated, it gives CASSPQGQWGDT. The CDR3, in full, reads CASSPQGQWGDTQYF.